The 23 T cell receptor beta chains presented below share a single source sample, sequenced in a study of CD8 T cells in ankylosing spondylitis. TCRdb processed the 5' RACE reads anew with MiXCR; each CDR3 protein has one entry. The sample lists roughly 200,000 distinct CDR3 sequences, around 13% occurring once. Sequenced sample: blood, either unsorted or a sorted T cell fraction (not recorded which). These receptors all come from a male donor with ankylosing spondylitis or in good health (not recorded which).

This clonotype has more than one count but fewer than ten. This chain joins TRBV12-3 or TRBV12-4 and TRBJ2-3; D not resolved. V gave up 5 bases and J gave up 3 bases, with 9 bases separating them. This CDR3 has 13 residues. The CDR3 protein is CASSPSTTDTQYF. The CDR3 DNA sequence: TGTGCCAGCAGTCCCTCGACTACAGATACGCAGTATTTT.

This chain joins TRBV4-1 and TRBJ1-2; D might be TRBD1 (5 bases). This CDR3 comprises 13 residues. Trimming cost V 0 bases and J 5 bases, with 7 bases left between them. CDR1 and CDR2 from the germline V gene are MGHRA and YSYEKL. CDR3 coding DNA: TGCGCCAGCAGCCAAGATCGACAGTATGGCTACACCTTC. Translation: CASSQDRQYGYTF.

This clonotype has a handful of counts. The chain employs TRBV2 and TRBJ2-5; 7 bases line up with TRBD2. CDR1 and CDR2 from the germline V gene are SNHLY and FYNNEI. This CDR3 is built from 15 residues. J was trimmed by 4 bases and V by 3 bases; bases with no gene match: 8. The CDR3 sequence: CASSEKRGVLETQYF. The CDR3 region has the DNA TGTGCCAGCAGTGAGAAACGGGGGGTCCTAGAGACCCAGTACTTC.

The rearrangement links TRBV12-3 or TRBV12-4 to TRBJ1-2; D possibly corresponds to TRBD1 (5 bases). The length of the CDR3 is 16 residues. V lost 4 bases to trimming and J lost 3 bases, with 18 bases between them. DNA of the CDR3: TGTGCCAGCAGTTCCGGTGACTTCTGGGGGGACTATGGCTACACCTTC. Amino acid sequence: CASSSGDFWGDYGYTF.

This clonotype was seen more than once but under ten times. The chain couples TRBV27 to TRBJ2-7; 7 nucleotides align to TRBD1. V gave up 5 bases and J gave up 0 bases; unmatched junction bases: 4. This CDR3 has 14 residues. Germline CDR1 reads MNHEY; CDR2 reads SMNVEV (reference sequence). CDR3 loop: CASSRGTVSYEQYF. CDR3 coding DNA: TGTGCCAGCAGTAGGGGGACAGTCTCCTACGAGCAGTACTTC.

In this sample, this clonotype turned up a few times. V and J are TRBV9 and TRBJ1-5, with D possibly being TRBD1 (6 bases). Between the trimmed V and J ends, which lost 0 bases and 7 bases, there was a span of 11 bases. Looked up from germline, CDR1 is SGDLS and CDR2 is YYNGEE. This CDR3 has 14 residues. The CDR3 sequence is CASSVEGVGQPQHF. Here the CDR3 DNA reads TGTGCCAGCAGCGTAGAGGGGGTCGGGCAGCCCCAGCATTTT.

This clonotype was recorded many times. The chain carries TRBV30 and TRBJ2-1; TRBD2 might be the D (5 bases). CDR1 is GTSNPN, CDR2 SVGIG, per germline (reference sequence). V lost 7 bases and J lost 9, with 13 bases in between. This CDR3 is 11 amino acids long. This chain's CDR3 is CALYTGSEQFF. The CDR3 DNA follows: TGTGCCTTGTACACGGGGAGTGAGCAGTTCTTC.

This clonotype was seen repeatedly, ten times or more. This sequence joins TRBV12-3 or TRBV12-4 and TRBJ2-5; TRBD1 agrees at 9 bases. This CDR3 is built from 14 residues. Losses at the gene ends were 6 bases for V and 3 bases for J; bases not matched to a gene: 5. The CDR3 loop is CASRETGGEETQYF. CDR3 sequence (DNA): TGTGCCAGCAGGGAGACAGGGGGTGAAGAGACCCAGTACTTC.

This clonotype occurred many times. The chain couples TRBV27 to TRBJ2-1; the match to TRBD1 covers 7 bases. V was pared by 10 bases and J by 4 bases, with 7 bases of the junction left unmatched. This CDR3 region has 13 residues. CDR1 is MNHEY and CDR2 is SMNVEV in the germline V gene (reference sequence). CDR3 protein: CATRQGRYNEQFF. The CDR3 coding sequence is TGTGCCACCCGACAGGGCCGGTACAATGAGCAGTTCTTC.

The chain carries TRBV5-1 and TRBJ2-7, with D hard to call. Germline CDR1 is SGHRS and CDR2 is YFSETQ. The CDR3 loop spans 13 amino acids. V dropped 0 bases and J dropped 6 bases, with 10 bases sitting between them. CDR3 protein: CASSLAPLREQYF. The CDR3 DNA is TGCGCCAGCAGCTTGGCGCCGTTACGCGAGCAGTACTTC.

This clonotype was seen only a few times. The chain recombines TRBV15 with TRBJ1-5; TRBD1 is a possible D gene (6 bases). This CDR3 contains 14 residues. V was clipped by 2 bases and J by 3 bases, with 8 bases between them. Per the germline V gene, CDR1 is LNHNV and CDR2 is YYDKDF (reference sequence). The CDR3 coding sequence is TGTGCCACCAGCAGAACAGGGTTCAATCAGCCCCAGCATTTT. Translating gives CATSRTGFNQPQHF.

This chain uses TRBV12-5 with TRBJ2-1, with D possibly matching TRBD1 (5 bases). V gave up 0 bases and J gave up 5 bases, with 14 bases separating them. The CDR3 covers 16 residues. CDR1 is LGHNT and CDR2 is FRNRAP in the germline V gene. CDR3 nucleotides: TGTGCTAGTGGTTTGGTACTTTCGGACAAGCACAATGAGCAGTTCTTC. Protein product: CASGLVLSDKHNEQFF.

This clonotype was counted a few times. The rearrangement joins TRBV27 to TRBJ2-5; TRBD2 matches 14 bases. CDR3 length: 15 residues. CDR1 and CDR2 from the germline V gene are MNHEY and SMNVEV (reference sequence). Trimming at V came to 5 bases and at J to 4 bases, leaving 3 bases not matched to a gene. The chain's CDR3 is CASSPGLAGAETQYF. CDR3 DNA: TGTGCCAGCAGTCCGGGACTAGCGGGAGCAGAGACCCAGTACTTC.

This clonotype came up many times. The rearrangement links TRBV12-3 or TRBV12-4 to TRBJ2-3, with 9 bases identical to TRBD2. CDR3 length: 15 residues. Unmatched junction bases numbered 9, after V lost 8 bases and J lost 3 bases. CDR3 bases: TGTGCCAGCGGATTAGCGGGAGTTAAAACAGATACGCAGTATTTT. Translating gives CASGLAGVKTDTQYF.

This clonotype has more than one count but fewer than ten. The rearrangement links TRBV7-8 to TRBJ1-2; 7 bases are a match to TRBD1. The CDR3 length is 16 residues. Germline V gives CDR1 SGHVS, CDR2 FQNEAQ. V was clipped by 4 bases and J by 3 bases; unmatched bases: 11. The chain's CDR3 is CASSSQARGLDYGYTF. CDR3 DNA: TGTGCCAGCAGCTCTCAAGCCAGGGGGTTGGACTATGGCTACACCTTC.

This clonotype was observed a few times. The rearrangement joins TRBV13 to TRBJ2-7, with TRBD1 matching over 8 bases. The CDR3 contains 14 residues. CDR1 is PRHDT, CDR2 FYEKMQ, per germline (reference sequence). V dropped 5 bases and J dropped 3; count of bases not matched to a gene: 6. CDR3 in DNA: TGTGCCAGCAGCCAGTCCGGGACAGGCTACGAGCAGTACTTC. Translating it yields CASSQSGTGYEQYF.

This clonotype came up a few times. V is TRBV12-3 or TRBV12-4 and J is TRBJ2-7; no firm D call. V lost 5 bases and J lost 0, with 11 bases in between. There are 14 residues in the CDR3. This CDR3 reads CASSARLNSYEQYF. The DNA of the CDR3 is TGTGCCAGCAGTGCGCGCCTCAACTCCTACGAGCAGTACTTC.

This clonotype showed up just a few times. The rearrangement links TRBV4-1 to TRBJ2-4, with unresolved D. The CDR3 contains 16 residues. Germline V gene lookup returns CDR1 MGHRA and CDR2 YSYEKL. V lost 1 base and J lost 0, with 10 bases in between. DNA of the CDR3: TGCGCCAGCAGCCAAGGACCCGATCTAGCCAAAAACATTCAGTACTTC. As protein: CASSQGPDLAKNIQYF.

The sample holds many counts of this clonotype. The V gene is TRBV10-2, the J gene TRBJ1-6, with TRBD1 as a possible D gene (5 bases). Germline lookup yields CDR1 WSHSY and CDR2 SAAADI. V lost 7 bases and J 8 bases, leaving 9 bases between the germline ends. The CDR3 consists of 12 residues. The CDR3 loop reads CASKEGDSPLHF. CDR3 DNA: TGCGCCAGCAAGGAAGGGGATTCACCCCTCCACTTT.

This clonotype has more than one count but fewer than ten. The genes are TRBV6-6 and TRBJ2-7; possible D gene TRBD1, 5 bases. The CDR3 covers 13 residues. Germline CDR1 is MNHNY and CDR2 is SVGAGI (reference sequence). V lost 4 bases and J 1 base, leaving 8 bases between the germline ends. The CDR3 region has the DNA TGTGCCAGCAGTTTGACAGAGTCCTACGAGCAGTACTTC. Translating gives CASSLTESYEQYF.

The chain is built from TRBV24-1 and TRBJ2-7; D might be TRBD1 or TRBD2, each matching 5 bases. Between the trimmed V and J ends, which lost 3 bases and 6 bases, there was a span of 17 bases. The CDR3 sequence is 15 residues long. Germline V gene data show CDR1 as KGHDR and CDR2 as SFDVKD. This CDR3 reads CATSDPREGTGEQYF. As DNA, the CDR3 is TGTGCCACCAGTGATCCCCGGGAAGGGACGGGCGAGCAGTACTTC.

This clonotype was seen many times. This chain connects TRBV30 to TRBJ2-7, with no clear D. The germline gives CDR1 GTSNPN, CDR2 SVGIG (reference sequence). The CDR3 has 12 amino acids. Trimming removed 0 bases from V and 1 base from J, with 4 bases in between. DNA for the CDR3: TGTGCCTGGAGTGTCTCTTCCTACGAGCAGTACTTC. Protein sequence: CAWSVSSYEQYF. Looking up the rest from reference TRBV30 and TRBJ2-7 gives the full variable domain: SQTIHQWPATLVQPVGSPLSLECTVEGTSNPNLYWYRQAAGRGLQLLFYSVGIGQISSEVPQNLSASRPQDRQFILSSKKLLLSDSGFYLCAWSVSSYEQYFGPGTRLTVT.

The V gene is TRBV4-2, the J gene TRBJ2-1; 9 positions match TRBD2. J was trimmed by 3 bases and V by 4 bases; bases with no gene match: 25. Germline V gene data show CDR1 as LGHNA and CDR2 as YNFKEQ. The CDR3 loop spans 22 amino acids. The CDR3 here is CASSPPGSQVREREDLYNEQFF. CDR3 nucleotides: TGTGCCAGCAGCCCCCCGGGGTCCCAAGTCCGGGAGCGGGAGGACCTCTACAATGAGCAGTTCTTC.